This TCR beta chain stems from a study of technical replicates of blood from several donors. Germline V gene lookup returns CDR1 PRHDT and CDR2 FYEKMQ (reference sequence). V shed 6 bases and J 3 bases; nucleotides not matched to a gene: 8. CDR3 size: 15 residues. Data came from immunoSEQ multiplex PCR; TCRdb stores just in-frame clones and leaves some out. The sample has about 88,000 clones, around 94% seen once. Sequencing used T cells isolated from PBMCs. The sequence was collected from a human donor in good health. The J gene is TRBJ2-7, the V gene TRBV13; 10 bases fit TRBD2. The CDR3 nucleotides read TGTGCCAGCAGATCCCGAAAGCGGGGGGGCTACGAGCAGTACTTC. The encoded protein is CASRSRKRGGYEQYF.